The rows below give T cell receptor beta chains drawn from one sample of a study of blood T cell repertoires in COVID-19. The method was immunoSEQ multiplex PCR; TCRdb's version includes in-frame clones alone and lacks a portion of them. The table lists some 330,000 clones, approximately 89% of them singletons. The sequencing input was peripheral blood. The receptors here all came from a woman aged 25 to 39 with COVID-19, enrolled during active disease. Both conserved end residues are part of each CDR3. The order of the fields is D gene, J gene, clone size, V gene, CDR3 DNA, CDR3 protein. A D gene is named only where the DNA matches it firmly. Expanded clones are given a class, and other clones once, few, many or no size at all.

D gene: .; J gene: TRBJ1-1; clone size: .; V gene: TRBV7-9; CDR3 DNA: TGTGCCAGCAGCTTACTTACTGAAGCTTTCTTT; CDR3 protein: CASSLLTEAFF
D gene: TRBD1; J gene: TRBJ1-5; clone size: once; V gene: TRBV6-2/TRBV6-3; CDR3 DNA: TGTGCCAGCAGTCAAGTGTCGGGACAGGTTATTTTCGGCAATCAGCCCCAGCATTTT; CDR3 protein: CASSQVSGQVIFGNQPQHF
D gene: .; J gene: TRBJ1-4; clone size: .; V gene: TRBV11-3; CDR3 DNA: TGTGCCAGCAGCTCCATCCCGGGGGTTCCTAATGAAAAACTGTTTTTT; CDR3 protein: CASSSIPGVPNEKLFF
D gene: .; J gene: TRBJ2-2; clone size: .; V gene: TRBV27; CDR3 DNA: TGTGCCAGCAGTCCTTATACAGGGGGGGTCACCGGGGAGCTGTTTTTT; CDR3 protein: CASSPYTGGVTGELFF
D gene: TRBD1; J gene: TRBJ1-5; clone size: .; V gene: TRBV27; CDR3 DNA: TGTGCCAGCAGTGACAGGGGGTTGCAGCCCCAGCATTTT; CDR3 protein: CASSDRGLQPQHF
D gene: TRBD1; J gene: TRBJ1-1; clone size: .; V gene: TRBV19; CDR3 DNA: TGTGCCAGTAAGGGGACAGGTAGCACTGAAGCTTTCTTT; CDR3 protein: CASKGTGSTEAFF
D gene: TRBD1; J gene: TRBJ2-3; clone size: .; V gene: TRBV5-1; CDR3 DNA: TGCGCCAGCAGCCAGGGACAGGGGGAGTTAGATACGCAGTATTTT; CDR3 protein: CASSQGQGELDTQYF
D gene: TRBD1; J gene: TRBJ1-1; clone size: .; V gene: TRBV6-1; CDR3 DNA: TGTGCCAGCAGTGAAGGGTTCGGACAGGGGGCAACTGAAGCTTTCTTT; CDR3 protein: CASSEGFGQGATEAFF
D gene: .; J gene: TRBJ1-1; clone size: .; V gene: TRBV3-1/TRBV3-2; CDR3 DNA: TGTGCCAGCAGCCAAGAGGGGCGTGAAGCTTTCTTT; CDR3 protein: CASSQEGREAFF
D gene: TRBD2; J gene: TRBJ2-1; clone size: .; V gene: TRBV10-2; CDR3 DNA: TGCGCCAGCAGTGATAAGCGGGGGTTACTCGGGGCTGAGCAGTTCTTC; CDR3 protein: CASSDKRGLLGAEQFF
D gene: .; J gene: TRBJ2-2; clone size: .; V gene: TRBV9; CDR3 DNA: TGTGCCAGCAGCGTTGGTCAGCGGACGAACACCGGGGAGCTGTTTTTT; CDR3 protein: CASSVGQRTNTGELFF
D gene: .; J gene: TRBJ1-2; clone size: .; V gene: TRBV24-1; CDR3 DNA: TGTGCCACCAGTTCGGGTAGTTTGTATGGCTACACCTTC; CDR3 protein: CATSSGSLYGYTF
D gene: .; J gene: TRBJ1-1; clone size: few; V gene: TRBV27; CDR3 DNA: TGTGCCAGCAGTTTCATGGGAGGGGGGAACACTGAAGCTTTCTTT; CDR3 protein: CASSFMGGGNTEAFF
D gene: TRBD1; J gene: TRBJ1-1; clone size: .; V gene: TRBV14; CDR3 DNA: TGTGCCAGCAGCCAAGTATTACAGGGGGAAGCTTTCTTT; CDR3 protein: CASSQVLQGEAFF
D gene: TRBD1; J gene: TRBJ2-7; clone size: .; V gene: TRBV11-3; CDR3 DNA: TGTGCCAGCAGCTTAGTCGGAAGACAGGGCTACGAGCAGTACTTC; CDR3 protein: CASSLVGRQGYEQYF
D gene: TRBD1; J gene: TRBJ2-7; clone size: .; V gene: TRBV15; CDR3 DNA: TGTGCCACCAGCCCAGGAGGGACAGGGAACGAGCAGTACTTC; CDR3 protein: CATSPGGTGNEQYF
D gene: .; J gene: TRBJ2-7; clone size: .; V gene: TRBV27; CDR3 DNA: TGTGCCAGCAGTTTACAGGGAACGGCCTCTTACGAGCAGTACTTC; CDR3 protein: CASSLQGTASYEQYF
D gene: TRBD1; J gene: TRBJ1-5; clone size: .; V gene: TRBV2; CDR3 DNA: TGTGCCAGCAGCTTACAGGGGCGCAATCAGCCCCAGCATTTT; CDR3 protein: CASSLQGRNQPQHF
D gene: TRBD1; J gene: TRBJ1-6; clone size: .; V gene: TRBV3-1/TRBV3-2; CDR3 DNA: TGTGCCAGCAGCCAAGGGACAGGGTTTACACCCCTCCACTTT; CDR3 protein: CASSQGTGFTPLHF
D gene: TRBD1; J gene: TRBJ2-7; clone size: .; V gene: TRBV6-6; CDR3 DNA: TGTGCCAGCAGCGAACCCGGACAGGCCCGGTACGAGCAGTACTTC; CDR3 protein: CASSEPGQARYEQYF
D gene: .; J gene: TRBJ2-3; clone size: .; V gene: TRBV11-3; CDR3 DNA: TGTGCCAGCAGCCCCGATTGGACTATGGGTTTCACAGATACGCAGTATTTT; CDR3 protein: CASSPDWTMGFTDTQYF
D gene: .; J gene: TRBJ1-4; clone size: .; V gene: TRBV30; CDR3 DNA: TGTGCCTGGCACAGACCAAATGAAAAACTGTTTTTT; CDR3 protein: CAWHRPNEKLFF
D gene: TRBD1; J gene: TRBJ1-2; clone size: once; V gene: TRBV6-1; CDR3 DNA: TGTGCCAGCAGTGACCAGGACAGGGGGCGGTTCTATGGCTACACCTTC; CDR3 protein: CASSDQDRGRFYGYTF
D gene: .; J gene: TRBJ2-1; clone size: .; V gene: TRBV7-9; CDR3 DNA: TGTGCCAGCAGCCCTTTCTCCAATGAGCAGTTCTTC; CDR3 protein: CASSPFSNEQFF
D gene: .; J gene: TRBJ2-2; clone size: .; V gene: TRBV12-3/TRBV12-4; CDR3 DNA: TGTGCCTTAAGGCGGAAAAACACCGGGGAGCTGTTTTTT; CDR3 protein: CALRRKNTGELFF
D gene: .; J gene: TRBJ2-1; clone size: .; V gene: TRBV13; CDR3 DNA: TGTGCCAGCAGCTTAGGGTCCCGGGGGTTGGATGAGCAGTTCTTC; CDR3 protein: CASSLGSRGLDEQFF
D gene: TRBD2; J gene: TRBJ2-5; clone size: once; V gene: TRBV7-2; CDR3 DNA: TGTGCCAGCAGCGGAGTCATTAGCGGGGGGGCTGTGACCCAGTACTTC; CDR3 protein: CASSGVISGGAVTQYF
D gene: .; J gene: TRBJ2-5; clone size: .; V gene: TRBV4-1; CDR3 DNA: TGCGCCAGCAGCCGGAAACAGGGAGAACCTCCACAAGTGACCCAGTACTTC; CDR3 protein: CASSRKQGEPPQVTQYF
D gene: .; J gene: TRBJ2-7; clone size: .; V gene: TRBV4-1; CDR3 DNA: TGCGCCAGCAGCCAAGAGGCGGACTCCTACGAGCAGTACTTC; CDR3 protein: CASSQEADSYEQYF
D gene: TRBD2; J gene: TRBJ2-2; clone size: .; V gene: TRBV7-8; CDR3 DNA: TGTGCCAGCAGCGGTCCTAGCGGGGGGGCGTCGGTTACCGGGGAGCTGTTTTTT; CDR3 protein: CASSGPSGGASVTGELFF
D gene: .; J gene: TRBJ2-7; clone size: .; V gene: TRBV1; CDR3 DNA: TGCACCAGCAGCCAAGATAGGACAGGCCAACGGAAAACCTACGAGCAGTACTTC; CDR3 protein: CTSSQDRTGQRKTYEQYF
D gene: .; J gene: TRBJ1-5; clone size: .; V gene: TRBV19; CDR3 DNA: TGTGCCAGTAGTATCGGTCTACTCCCAAATCAGCCCCAGCATTTT; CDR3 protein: CASSIGLLPNQPQHF
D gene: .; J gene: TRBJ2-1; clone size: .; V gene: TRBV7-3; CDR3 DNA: TGTGCCAGCAGCCCCCTGGCTAGTGGCAATGAGCAGTTCTTC; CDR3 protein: CASSPLASGNEQFF
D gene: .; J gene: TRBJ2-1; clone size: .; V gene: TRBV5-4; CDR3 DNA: TGTGCCAGCAGCTTGGACACGAAATACAATGAGCAGTTCTTC; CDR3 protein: CASSLDTKYNEQFF
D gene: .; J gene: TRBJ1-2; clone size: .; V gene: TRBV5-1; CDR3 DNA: TGCGCCAGCAGCTTGGCCGACACCTCTAACTATGGCTACACCTTC; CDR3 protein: CASSLADTSNYGYTF
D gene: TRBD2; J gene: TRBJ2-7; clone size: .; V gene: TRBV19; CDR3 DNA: TGTGCCAGACTACTTCCCGGGACTAGTATCGACAACGAGCAGTACTTC; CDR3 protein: CARLLPGTSIDNEQYF
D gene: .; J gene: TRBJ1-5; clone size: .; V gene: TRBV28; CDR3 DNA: TGTGCCAGCAGTTCTCAGAGGGATCCAGGCAATCAGCCCCAGCATTTT; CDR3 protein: CASSSQRDPGNQPQHF
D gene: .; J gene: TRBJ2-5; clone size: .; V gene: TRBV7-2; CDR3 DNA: TGTGCCAGCAGCTTAGACCCGGGGGAAGAGACCCAGTACTTC; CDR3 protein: CASSLDPGEETQYF
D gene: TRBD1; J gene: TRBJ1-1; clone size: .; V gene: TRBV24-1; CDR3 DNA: TGTGCCACCAGTGAGCCGGGACAGGAGAAAGCTTTCTTT; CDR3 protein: CATSEPGQEKAFF
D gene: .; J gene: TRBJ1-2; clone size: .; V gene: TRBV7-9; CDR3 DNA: TGTGCCAGCAGCTTAGCGGAGGCTAACTATGGCTACACCTTC; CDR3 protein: CASSLAEANYGYTF
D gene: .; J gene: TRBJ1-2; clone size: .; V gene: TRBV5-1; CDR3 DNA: TGCGCCAGCAGCGAATCGACAGTAAACTATGGCTACACCTTC; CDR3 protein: CASSESTVNYGYTF